The rows below give T cell receptor beta chains drawn from one sample of a study of shared clonotypes between healthy human individuals. Assay: immunoSEQ multiplex PCR; the TCRdb copy retains only in-frame clones and omits some. This table has about 1.5 million clones, under 99% appearing once. Sequencing was carried out using naive CD4+ T cells sorted from blood. All receptors come from a man aged 25-40 years in good health. CDR3s include the opening cysteine and the closing phenylalanine or tryptophan. A D gene is named only where the DNA matches it firmly. Clone size, where shown, is once, few, many, or a class for clones that have expanded.

d_call j_call v_call clone_size cdr3_nt cdr3_aa
TRBD2 TRBJ2-1 TRBV14 - TGTGCCAGCAGTCTAGCACTAGCGGGATACAATGAGCAGTTCTTC CASSLALAGYNEQFF
- TRBJ2-2 TRBV4-3 - TGCGCCAGCAGCCAAGCTCCCTACACCGGGGAGCTGTTTTTT CASSQAPYTGELFF
TRBD2 TRBJ2-3 TRBV7-7 once TGTGCTAGCAGCTTAGGGCGGGAGGGGGATACGCAGTATTTT CASSLGREGDTQYF
- TRBJ2-7 TRBV7-2 - TGTGCCAGCAGCTTAGTTAGACAGAACTACGAGCAGTACTTC CASSLVRQNYEQYF
TRBD2 TRBJ2-1 TRBV5-4 - TGTGCCAGCAGCCCCGGGACTAGCGATGAGCAGTTCTTC CASSPGTSDEQFF
- TRBJ2-2 TRBV19 - TGTGCCAGTAGTATAGTTCCTGGGGCGAACACCGGGGAGCTGTTTTTT CASSIVPGANTGELFF
TRBD1 TRBJ1-1 TRBV5-6 - TGTGCCAGCAGCACGGGACAGTGGATATCTGAAGCTTTCTTT CASSTGQWISEAFF
TRBD2 TRBJ2-3 TRBV4-3 - TGCGCCAGCAGCCAAGATGCAGCGGGATTCACAGATACGCAGTATTTT CASSQDAAGFTDTQYF
- TRBJ1-1 TRBV5-4 - TGTGCCAGCAGCCCCGGGTCTAATAGGGTAATGAACACTGAAGCTTTCTTT CASSPGSNRVMNTEAFF
- TRBJ1-5 TRBV19 - TGTGCCAGTAGTATTCCGGCGGGGGCAACTATCAATCAGCCCCAGCATTTT CASSIPAGATINQPQHF
- TRBJ2-1 TRBV11-2 - TGTGCCAGCAGCTTGATTCTTCGGGGTAGCGGATACAATGAGCAGTTCTTC CASSLILRGSGYNEQFF
- TRBJ1-4 TRBV18 - TGTGCCAGCTCACCACAAGACACCTATGAAAAACTGTTTTTT CASSPQDTYEKLFF
- TRBJ1-1 TRBV7-8 - TGTGCCAGCAGCTTGGAACCGGGGGCGGACACTGAAGCTTTCTTT CASSLEPGADTEAFF
TRBD2 TRBJ2-5 TRBV7-8 - TGTGCCAGCAGCTCAACTCGAGCGGGAGCATACCAAGAGACCCAGTACTTC CASSSTRAGAYQETQYF
- TRBJ2-1 TRBV19 - TGTGCCAGTAAATGGAGCTCCTACAATGAGCAGTTCTTC CASKWSSYNEQFF
TRBD1 TRBJ2-7 TRBV15 - TGTGCCACCAGCAGCCTCGACTCCCTGGGACAGGTTCACGAGCAGTACTTC CATSSLDSLGQVHEQYF
- TRBJ2-7 TRBV11-3 - TGTGCCAGCAGCAACCATGGGGGTTACGAGCAGTACTTC CASSNHGGYEQYF
TRBD2 TRBJ2-1 TRBV7-7 - TGTGCCAGCAGCCCAGCTTCGGTCTGGGAAAGGGCTAGCGGGTCCCCCTACAATGAGCAGTTCTTC CASSPASVWERASGSPYNEQFF
TRBD2 TRBJ2-3 TRBV13 - TGTGCCAGCAGCAGGACTAGCGGGGCGCGCACAGATACGCAGTATTTT CASSRTSGARTDTQYF